The source of this TCR beta chain is a study of CD8 T cells in ankylosing spondylitis. Molecular-barcoded quantitative 5'-RACE produced these TCR beta libraries. MiXCR, run by TCRdb on the 5' RACE reads, gives a single entry per CDR3 protein. The table shows roughly 350,000 distinct CDR3 sequences, with less than 10% occurring only once. Note on this clonotype: Its matching antigen is unknown.

Germline-derived CDR1 and CDR2 are MNHNS and SASEGT. The CDR3 is 15 amino acids. V shed 6 bases and J shed 2 bases, with 17 bases lying between them. Whole-study findings and limits: There were earlier reports of some motif variants in reactive arthritis synovial fluid and blood. Disease-associated clones were reportedly significantly overrepresented in matched ankylosing spondylitis synovial fluid. Blood of patients with ankylosing spondylitis appeared to be characterized by a TCR beta motif of about 8 highly homologous variants.

This chain links TRBV6-1 with TRBJ2-7, with D maybe TRBD2 (5 bases). The receptor was derived from a male donor with ankylosing spondylitis. Sequenced material: blood, either unsorted or a sorted T cell fraction (not recorded which). The CDR3 is CASSHRTEAPYEQYF. CDR3 sequence (DNA): TGTGCCAGCAGCCATCGAACGGAGGCCCCCTACGAGCAGTACTTC.